The TCR beta chain described here comes from a study of early T cells in non-severe SARS-CoV-2 infection. This clonotype was seen many times. After removal of 6 bases from V and 3 bases from J, the junction contained 6 bases not matched to a gene. The CDR3 loop spans 14 amino acids. The germline V gene has CDR1 MDHEN and CDR2 SYDVKM. Tagging with unique molecular identifiers was applied to individual cDNA molecules. TCRdb reprocessed the 5' RACE reads with MiXCR, giving one entry per CDR3 protein. The sample consists of about 87,000 distinct CDR3 sequences, about 14% of them appearing once. J is TRBJ2-5 and V is TRBV28; 8 bases align to TRBD2. Sequencing was performed on whole blood. The receptor was derived from an adult who was a healthcare worker with PCR-confirmed SARS-CoV-2 infection or an uninfected control (not recorded which). The CDR3 sequence: CASSRGGIEETQYF. CDR3 nucleotide sequence: TGTGCCAGCAGCCGGGGGGGGATCGAAGAGACCCAGTACTTC.